These T cell receptor beta chains were read from a single sample in a study of blood T cell repertoires in COVID-19. Sequenced by immunoSEQ multiplex PCR; TCRdb stores in-frame clones only, minus some. Altogether a few hundred thousand clones are present, 65% to 90% being singletons, with the ten largest covering roughly 1.8%. The sample consisted of peripheral blood. The receptors derive from a man in his thirties or forties with active or convalescent COVID-19. Each CDR3 is given with its conserved first and last residue. The D gene is left open where the match is weak. Part of the rows lack a size; the others show once, few, many or a class for expanded clones.

DNA: TGTGCCAGGGGACAGTCATTTAACTATGGCTACACCTTC
CDR3: CARGQSFNYGYTF
D: TRBD1
length: 13
V: TRBV2
J: TRBJ1-2
size: .

DNA: TGTGCCAGCAGCCAAGACACTAATCAGCCCCAGCATTTT
CDR3: CASSQDTNQPQHF
D: .
length: 13
V: TRBV3-1/TRBV3-2
J: TRBJ1-5
size: .

DNA: TGTGCCAGCAGTGCCCGATTGGGACAGATCAGTTCACCCCTCCACTTT
CDR3: CASSARLGQISSPLHF
D: TRBD1
length: 16
V: TRBV2
J: TRBJ1-6
size: .

DNA: TGTGCCAGCAGCTTACAGGAGAACTATGGCTACACCTTC
CDR3: CASSLQENYGYTF
D: .
length: 13
V: TRBV3-1/TRBV3-2
J: TRBJ1-2
size: few

DNA: TGTGCCACCAGCAGGGAGGGGACTAGCGGGGGGGCACTCAATGAGCAGTTCTTC
CDR3: CATSREGTSGGALNEQFF
D: TRBD2
length: 18
V: TRBV15
J: TRBJ2-1
size: .

DNA: TGTGCCAGCAGCTTACGACTAGCGGGGTCCCATGAGCAGTTCTTC
CDR3: CASSLRLAGSHEQFF
D: TRBD2
length: 15
V: TRBV5-5
J: TRBJ2-1
size: .

DNA: TGCGCCAGCAGCCAAGATACCGCGGGGGGGCAAGATACGCAGTATTTT
CDR3: CASSQDTAGGQDTQYF
D: TRBD2
length: 16
V: TRBV4-3
J: TRBJ2-3
size: .

DNA: TGTGCCAGCATGGGGAGGGACAGGGGTAGAGGCTATGGCTACACCTTC
CDR3: CASMGRDRGRGYGYTF
D: TRBD1
length: 16
V: TRBV3-1/TRBV3-2
J: TRBJ1-2
size: .

DNA: TGTGCCAGCAGCCTCCTCCCCGCCGGGGAGCTGTTTTTT
CDR3: CASSLLPAGELFF
D: .
length: 13
V: TRBV11-3
J: TRBJ2-2
size: medium-sized

DNA: TGCGCCAGCAGCCAAGCGGGGAGTGGCGGTGAAAAACTGTTTTTT
CDR3: CASSQAGSGGEKLFF
D: .
length: 15
V: TRBV4-1
J: TRBJ1-4
size: .

DNA: TGTGCCAGTAGGGGCCCGGGGTATGAGCAGTTCTTC
CDR3: CASRGPGYEQFF
D: .
length: 12
V: TRBV19
J: TRBJ2-1
size: .

DNA: TGTGCCAGCAGCTTAACGCGAGATCAGCCCCAGCATTTT
CDR3: CASSLTRDQPQHF
D: .
length: 13
V: TRBV7-3
J: TRBJ1-5
size: once

DNA: TGTGCCAGCAGCGGAGGGTCCTCAATCGCTGAAGCTTTCTTT
CDR3: CASSGGSSIAEAFF
D: .
length: 14
V: TRBV9
J: TRBJ1-1
size: once

DNA: TGTGCCAGCAGTGAGACAGGGGTCGTTAACTATGGCTACACCTTC
CDR3: CASSETGVVNYGYTF
D: TRBD1
length: 15
V: TRBV25-1
J: TRBJ1-2
size: .

DNA: TGTGCCAGCAGCTTTGTAGGGACTAGAACAGATACGCAGTATTTT
CDR3: CASSFVGTRTDTQYF
D: TRBD2
length: 15
V: TRBV7-8
J: TRBJ2-3
size: once

DNA: TGTGCCAGCAGCCAAGTTGCGGGGGGTTACGAGCAGTACTTC
CDR3: CASSQVAGGYEQYF
D: TRBD2
length: 14
V: TRBV3-1/TRBV3-2
J: TRBJ2-7
size: .

DNA: TGCGCCAGCAGCCCCCTAGCGGGGGGGAGAGAGACCCAGTACTTC
CDR3: CASSPLAGGRETQYF
D: TRBD2
length: 15
V: TRBV5-1
J: TRBJ2-5
size: .

DNA: TGTGCCAGCAGCCCCCAAAAGCCAGGGCATCAGCCCCAGCATTTT
CDR3: CASSPQKPGHQPQHF
D: .
length: 15
V: TRBV3-1/TRBV3-2
J: TRBJ1-5
size: .

DNA: TGTGCCAGCAGTTCCTGGTTCAACAGGGACACCATATATTTT
CDR3: CASSSWFNRDTIYF
D: .
length: 14
V: TRBV6-5
J: TRBJ1-3
size: .

DNA: TGTGCCAGCAGCCAAGAAAGGACAGGGGGCAGGGCTGAAGCTTTCTTT
CDR3: CASSQERTGGRAEAFF
D: TRBD1
length: 16
V: TRBV3-1/TRBV3-2
J: TRBJ1-1
size: once

DNA: TGCGCCAGCAGCCCTCGCCGGACTAGCGGGGGCAATGAGCAGTTCTTC
CDR3: CASSPRRTSGGNEQFF
D: TRBD2
length: 16
V: TRBV4-1
J: TRBJ2-1
size: .

DNA: TGTGCCAGCTCACTGGGACAGGGCATCTACAATGAGCAGTTCTTC
CDR3: CASSLGQGIYNEQFF
D: TRBD1
length: 15
V: TRBV18
J: TRBJ2-1
size: .

DNA: TGTGCCAGCAGCTTTTTGACAGGGGGCTACGAGCAGTACTTC
CDR3: CASSFLTGGYEQYF
D: TRBD1
length: 14
V: TRBV13
J: TRBJ2-7
size: .

DNA: TGTGCCAGCAGTTATCGGTCTGAAGCTTTCTTT
CDR3: CASSYRSEAFF
D: .
length: 11
V: TRBV6-5
J: TRBJ1-1
size: .

DNA: TGTGCCAGCAGCTTTGGGACAGGGGGCGAGCAGTACTTC
CDR3: CASSFGTGGEQYF
D: TRBD1
length: 13
V: TRBV7-2
J: TRBJ2-7
size: .

DNA: TGTGCCAGCAGGGGACAGGGGGCGAACTATGGCTACACCTTC
CDR3: CASRGQGANYGYTF
D: TRBD1
length: 14
V: TRBV9
J: TRBJ1-2
size: .

DNA: TGCGCCAGCAGCCCAACAGGGGGGGACACTGAAGCTTTCTTT
CDR3: CASSPTGGDTEAFF
D: TRBD1
length: 14
V: TRBV5-1
J: TRBJ1-1
size: .